The next 14 T cell receptor beta chains were all read from a single sample in a study of shared clonotypes between healthy human individuals. Data came from immunoSEQ multiplex PCR; TCRdb stores just in-frame clones and leaves some out. Of about 1.5 million clones listed, approximately 98% are singletons. The specimen was naive CD4+ T cells sorted from blood. Specified subset: CD45RA+ positively selected. These receptors originate from a young man in good health.

The chain combines TRBV5-4 with TRBJ2-7, with 8 bases fitting TRBD2. The germline V gene encodes CDR1 SGHNT and CDR2 YYREEE (reference sequence). Losses at the gene ends were 1 base for V and 6 bases for J; bases not matched to a gene: 9. This CDR3 is 15 amino acids long. As DNA, the CDR3 is TGTGCCAGCAGCTTGATGAAAGCGGGAGCTAGCGAGCAGTACTTC. Its protein is CASSLMKAGASEQYF. The complete variable domain, with remaining parts taken from reference TRBV5-4 and TRBJ2-7, reads ETGVTQSPTHLIKTRGQQVTLRCSSQSGHNTVSWYQQALGQGPQFIFQYYREEENGRGNFPPRFSGLQFPNYSSELNVNALELDDSALYLCASSLMKAGASEQYFGPGTRLTVT.

The V and J genes are TRBV6-5 and TRBJ1-2; the D is unclear. The CDR3 loop spans 15 amino acids. The V and J ends lost 0 bases and 8 bases respectively, with 16 bases between them. Germline V gives CDR1 MNHEY, CDR2 SVGAGI. The CDR3 nucleotides read TGTGCCAGCAGTTACTCGGGTGAACTACTGGGGGGCTACACCTTC. It encodes CASSYSGELLGGYTF.

CDR3 protein: CASSDWGPTGELFF. Written as DNA, the CDR3 is TGTGCCAGCAGTGATTGGGGCCCCACCGGGGAGCTGTTTTTT. The chain joins TRBV6-1 to TRBJ2-2; D possibly corresponds to TRBD1 (5 bases). The germline V gene has CDR1 MNHNS and CDR2 SASEGT. Deletions cut 3 bases from V and 4 bases from J, with 9 bases between. The CDR3 has 14 residues.

Comment on this clone: Other DNA variants within this sample encode the same CDR3. The genes are TRBV15 and TRBJ2-1; no definite D call. Trimming took off 5 bases at V and 0 bases at J, with 8 bases between the two ends. Germline lookup yields CDR1 LNHNV and CDR2 YYDKDF (reference sequence). The CDR3 spans 14 residues. The CDR3 region has the DNA TGTGCCACCAGCGCAAGCAACTCCTACAATGAGCAGTTCTTC. Translation: CATSASNSYNEQFF.

To note about this clone: The same CDR3 is also encoded by other DNA sequences in this sample. This chain joins TRBV19 and TRBJ2-7, with TRBD1 identical over 9 bases. This CDR3 has 15 amino acids. Germline trimming cut 2 bases from V and 4 bases from J; bases unmatched to any gene: 6. Per the germline V gene, CDR1 is LNHDA and CDR2 is SQIVND (reference sequence). The CDR3 nucleotides are TGTGCCAGTAGTATACGCGGACAGGGGACGTACGAGCAGTACTTC. Its protein is CASSIRGQGTYEQYF.

The chain is built from TRBV4-3 and TRBJ2-7; 8 nucleotides agree with TRBD1. The germline gives CDR1 LGHNA, CDR2 YSLEER. This CDR3 is 16 amino acids long. V trimming: 2 bases; J trimming: 1 base; junction bases outside the gene matches: 7. The CDR3 sequence: CASSQSPRDRSYEQYF. Here the CDR3 DNA reads TGCGCCAGCAGCCAATCACCCCGGGACAGGTCCTACGAGCAGTACTTC.

The chain links TRBV11-3 to TRBJ2-1; TRBD1 or TRBD2 may be the D gene (5 bases each). Trimming left V 1 base short and J 8 bases short, with 9 bases between. Germline CDR1 SGHNT, CDR2 YENEEA. The CDR3 totals 13 residues. The CDR3 spells CASSLGGMDEQFF. The CDR3 region has the DNA TGTGCCAGCAGCTTAGGGGGGATGGATGAGCAGTTCTTC.

The V call is TRBV10-1, the J call TRBJ1-1, with D possibly being TRBD1 (6 bases). This CDR3 has 15 amino acids. CDR1 and CDR2 (germline): WNHNN, SYGVQD (reference sequence). The V end was cut by 0 bases, the J end by 2 bases, with 10 bases between. DNA for the CDR3: TGCGCCAGCAGTGAGTCCAGGGGTTTCAACACTGAAGCTTTCTTT. Amino acids: CASSESRGFNTEAFF.

Points on this clone: At one end the junction does not follow the germline gene, possibly because of a read error. The chain couples TRBV15 to TRBJ2-6, with a tentative D call TRBD2 (5 bases). The CDR3 is 17 amino acids. Per the germline V gene, CDR1 is LNHNV and CDR2 is YYDKDF (reference sequence). CDR3 loop: CATSRERGISEANVLTF. DNA of the CDR3: TGTGCCACCAGCAGAGAAAGAGGGATCTCTGAGGCCAACGTCCTGACTTTC.

The V call is TRBV7-8, the J call TRBJ2-4, with a weak D call TRBD2 (6 bases). CDR3 length equals 16 residues. Germline values: CDR1 SGHVS, CDR2 FQNEAQ. The V and J ends lost 2 bases and 6 bases respectively, with 17 bases between them. CDR3 nucleotides: TGTGCCAGCAGCTTATCTGCGGGATGGGCAGTAAACATTCAGTACTTC. It codes for CASSLSAGWAVNIQYF.

Turning to this clone: Other nucleotide sequences from this sample produce the same CDR3. The chain carries TRBV7-3 and TRBJ1-5; D remains ambiguous. Germline V gene lookup returns CDR1 SGHTA and CDR2 FQGTGA. The CDR3 is 13 amino acids. The V end was cut by 1 base, the J end by 4 bases, with 5 bases between. CDR3 protein: CASSLSRNQPQHF. In DNA form, the CDR3 reads TGTGCCAGCAGCTTAAGCCGAAATCAGCCCCAGCATTTT.

The J gene is TRBJ2-7, the V gene TRBV27, with 8 bases identical to TRBD1. CDR1 MNHEY and CDR2 SMNVEV come from the germline V gene (reference sequence). J gave up 3 bases and V 3 bases, and 7 bases lay outside the gene matches. CDR3 length: 15 residues. The CDR3 spells CASSFAGTGIYEQYF. CDR3 sequence (DNA): TGTGCCAGCAGTTTCGCCGGGACAGGTATCTACGAGCAGTACTTC.

The gene calls are TRBV6-5 and TRBJ2-1; 14 nucleotides line up with TRBD2. CDR3 length: 16 residues. The V gene's germline CDR1 is MNHEY and CDR2 SVGAGI. Losses at the gene ends were 6 bases for V and 5 bases for J; bases not matched to a gene: 6. CDR3 sequence (DNA): TGTGCCAGCAGGTACGGACTAGCGGGAGGCCACAATGAGCAGTTCTTC. This gives the protein CASRYGLAGGHNEQFF.

V is TRBV5-5 and J is TRBJ2-7; TRBD2 matches 8 bases. V lost 0 bases and J lost 4; bases outside the gene matches: 3. The CDR3 contains 14 residues. Germline V gives CDR1 SGHKS, CDR2 YYEKEE (reference sequence). DNA for the CDR3: TGTGCCAGCAGCTTGGACGGGAGGGTATACGAGCAGTACTTC. As protein: CASSLDGRVYEQYF.